The TCR beta chain under discussion was sequenced for a study of technical replicates of blood from a handful of donors. Germline V gives CDR1 SQVTM, CDR2 ANQGSEA. This CDR3 comprises 12 residues. J was trimmed by 7 bases and V by 4 bases; bases with no gene match: 4. The assay was immunoSEQ multiplex PCR, and TCRdb's table has in-frame clones only and misses some. The data contain fewer than 80,000 clones, 86% of them seen just once; the ten biggest clones take up roughly 4.9%. The sequence was obtained from a human donor in good health. Some clones in this sample may be carry-over from other donors' samples. This chain links TRBV29-1 with TRBJ1-5; 7 nucleotides match TRBD1. The sample was PBMCs. CDR3: CSVGQGEQPQHF. CDR3 DNA sequence: TGCAGCGTTGGACAGGGTGAACAGCCCCAGCATTTT.